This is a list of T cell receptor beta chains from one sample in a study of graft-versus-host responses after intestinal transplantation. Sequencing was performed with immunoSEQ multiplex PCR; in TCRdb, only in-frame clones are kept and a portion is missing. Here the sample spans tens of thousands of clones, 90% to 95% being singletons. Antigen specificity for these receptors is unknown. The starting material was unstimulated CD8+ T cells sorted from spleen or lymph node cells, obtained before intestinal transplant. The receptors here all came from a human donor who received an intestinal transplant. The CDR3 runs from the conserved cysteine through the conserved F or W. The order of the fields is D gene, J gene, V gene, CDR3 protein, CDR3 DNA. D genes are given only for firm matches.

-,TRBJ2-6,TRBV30,CAWSPRESRIWANVLTF,TGTGCCTGGAGTCCGCGGGAAAGCAGAATTTGGGCCAACGTCCTGACTTTC
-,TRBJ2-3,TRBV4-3,CASSQVRAPSTDTQYF,TGCGCCAGCAGCCAGGTCCGAGCTCCTAGCACAGATACGCAGTATTTT
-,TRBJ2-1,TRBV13,CASSTAAGKANEQFF,TGTGCCAGCAGCACTGCGGCCGGGAAGGCCAATGAGCAGTTCTTC
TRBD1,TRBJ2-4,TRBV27,CASSLGTGGSSIQYF,TGTGCCAGCAGTTTAGGGACAGGGGGTTCAAGCATTCAGTACTTC
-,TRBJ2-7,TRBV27,CASSFGLFYEQYF,TGTGCCAGCAGTTTCGGACTTTTCTACGAGCAGTACTTC
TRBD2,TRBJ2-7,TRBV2,CASSEALGLAGGYEQYF,TGTGCCAGCAGTGAAGCGCTTGGACTAGCGGGGGGTTACGAGCAGTACTTC
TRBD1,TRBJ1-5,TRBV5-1,CASRTPRDSNQPQHF,TGCGCCAGCAGAACTCCCCGGGACAGTAATCAGCCCCAGCATTTT
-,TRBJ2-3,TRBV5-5,CASSFWRENTDTQYF,TGTGCCAGCAGCTTCTGGCGGGAAAACACAGATACGCAGTATTTT
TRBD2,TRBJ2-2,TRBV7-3,CAHGLADGELFF,TGTGCCCATGGACTAGCGGACGGGGAGCTGTTTTTT
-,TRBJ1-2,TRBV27,CASSFSGNYGYTF,TGTGCCAGCAGTTTCTCGGGAAACTATGGCTACACCTTC